The next 18 T cell receptor beta chains were all read from a single sample in a study of PD-L1 blockade in urothelial cancer. TCRdb keeps only in-frame clones here, not all; method: immunoSEQ multiplex PCR. The sample has 100,000 to 150,000 clones, approximately 85% seen once. Time point described: peripheral blood 6 weeks after treatment start. The specimen comprised PBMCs, sampled around atezolizumab (anti-PD-L1) treatment. These TCRs come from a man aged 50 to 60 with urothelial cancer.

V usage is TRBV7-2 and J usage is TRBJ1-5, with 10 positions matching TRBD1. The CDR3 covers 15 residues. Germline loops: CDR1 SGHTA, CDR2 FQGNSA. V was clipped by 5 bases and J by 7 bases; unmatched bases: 8. The CDR3 spells CASSLLPGQGQPQHF. The CDR3 nucleotides read TGTGCCAGCAGCCTACTCCCGGGACAGGGGCAGCCCCAGCATTTT.

V is TRBV6-5 and J is TRBJ2-7; 9 bases map to TRBD2. With 5 bases clipped from V and 2 bases from J, the junction kept 4 bases outside the gene matches. Germline loops: CDR1 MNHEY, CDR2 SVGAGI. The CDR3 loop spans 14 amino acids. The CDR3 loop is CASSMSGGPYEQYF. The CDR3, as DNA: TGTGCCAGCAGTATGAGCGGGGGGCCCTACGAGCAGTACTTC.

As regards this clone: One junction end disagrees with the germline gene, perhaps due to a read error. The chain couples TRBV6-1 to TRBJ2-7; 9 bases fit TRBD1. Germline assignment: CDR1 MNHNS and CDR2 SASEGT. This CDR3 region has 11 residues. The CDR3 loop reads CASSEAGTGFF. CDR3 DNA: TGTGCCAGCAGTGAAGCAGGGACAGGGTTCTTC.

This clone came up a few times. The J gene is TRBJ2-4, the V gene TRBV5-1; 8 bases align to TRBD1. After removal of 4 bases from V and 0 bases from J, the junction contained 15 bases not matched to a gene. This CDR3 region has 19 residues. The V gene's germline CDR1 is SGHRS and CDR2 YFSETQ. In nucleotides, the CDR3 is TGCGCCAGCAGCCATGGACAGGGTGGAGGTGGGCTAGCCAAAAACATTCAGTACTTC. Protein sequence: CASSHGQGGGGLAKNIQYF.

The rearrangement uses TRBV18 and TRBJ2-3; D remains ambiguous. The CDR3 contains 15 residues. The ends were cut back, 3 bases at V and 1 base at J, with 11 bases in the middle. Per germline, CDR1 KGHSH and CDR2 LQKENI. The CDR3 region has the DNA TGTGCCAGCTCACCCTCTCAAGCCGGCACAGATACGCAGTATTTT. Residues: CASSPSQAGTDTQYF. The whole variable domain, remainder taken from reference TRBV18 and TRBJ2-3, is NAGVMQNPRHLVRRRGQEARLRCSPMKGHSHVYWYRQLPEEGLKFMVYLQKENIIDESGMPKERFSAEFPKEGPSILRIQQVVRGDSAAYFCASSPSQAGTDTQYFGPGTRLTVL.

This clone appeared a single time. V usage is TRBV9 and J usage is TRBJ1-3, with 7 bases aligning to TRBD1. The V gene's germline CDR1 is SGDLS and CDR2 YYNGEE. J gave up 4 bases and V 10 bases, and 5 bases lay outside the gene matches. The CDR3 is 12 amino acids. In nucleotides, the CDR3 is TGTGCCTCCGGGACAGACGGAAACACCATATATTTT. It is translated as CASGTDGNTIYF.

On this clone: Germline and junction disagree at one end, which may indicate a read error. CDR3: CTWSRGSAYNEQFF. The CDR3 nucleotides are TGTACCTGGAGTCGCGGGAGTGCTTACAATGAGCAGTTCTTC. The chain couples TRBV30 to TRBJ2-1; 7 bases are a match to TRBD2. This CDR3 region has 14 residues. Germline V gene sequence: CDR1 GTSNPN, CDR2 SVGIG (reference sequence). Drawing the rest from reference TRBV30 and TRBJ2-1, the complete variable domain is SQTIHQWPATLVQPVGSPLSLECTVEGTSNPNLYWYRQAAGRGLQLLFYSVGIGQISSEVPQNLSASRPQDRQFILSSKKLLLSDSGFYLCTWSRGSAYNEQFFGPGTRLTVL.

The chain is built from TRBV28 and TRBJ1-5; the D is unclear. Germline values: CDR1 MDHEN, CDR2 SYDVKM. This CDR3 has 14 amino acids. Trimming stripped 3 bases from V and 0 bases from J, with 6 bases between. The CDR3: CASSFVSSNQPQHF. Here the CDR3 DNA reads TGTGCCAGCAGTTTTGTGAGTAGCAATCAGCCCCAGCATTTT.

This rearrangement joins TRBV2 to TRBJ1-4; 8 bases are a match to TRBD1. The V and J ends lost 3 bases and 8 bases, in that order; junction bases with no gene match: 5. The CDR3 contains 14 residues. CDR1 SNHLY and CDR2 FYNNEI come from the germline V gene. The CDR3 nucleotides read TGTGCCAGCAGTGAGGACAGGGCGGGGGAAAAACTGTTTTTT. This sequence encodes CASSEDRAGEKLFF.

This chain connects TRBV29-1 to TRBJ1-1; D remains ambiguous. V was clipped by 4 bases and J by 3 bases, with 6 bases between them. CDR3 length: 11 residues. Germline V gene data show CDR1 as SQVTM and CDR2 as ANQGSEA. As DNA, the CDR3 is TGCAGCGTTGTGTCATACACTGAAGCTTTCTTT. Its protein is CSVVSYTEAFF.

V and J are TRBV6-4 and TRBJ2-7; 7 nucleotides agree with TRBD2. V dropped 5 bases and J dropped 2; count of bases not matched to a gene: 9. The V gene's germline CDR1 is MRHNA and CDR2 SNTAGT. The CDR3 extends over 15 amino acids. CDR3 nucleotide sequence: TGTGCCAGCAGTCCTAGCGGCAGCTTTACCTACGAGCAGTACTTC. This translates into CASSPSGSFTYEQYF.

The chain links TRBV9 to TRBJ1-1, with 9 bases lining up with TRBD1. Germline-derived CDR1 and CDR2 are SGDLS and YYNGEE. The length of the CDR3 is 15 residues. V was pared by 0 bases and J by 6 bases, with 6 bases of the junction left unmatched. CDR3: CASSVEGTGSAEAFF. The CDR3 DNA reads TGTGCCAGCAGCGTAGAAGGGACAGGGAGTGCTGAAGCTTTCTTT. Full variable domain (remainder filled in from reference TRBV9 and TRBJ1-1): DSGVTQTPKHLITATGQRVTLRCSPRSGDLSVYWYQQSLDQGLQFLIQYYNGEERAKGNILERFSAQQFPDLHSELNLSSLELGDSALYFCASSVEGTGSAEAFFGQGTRLTVV.

This clone was observed a few times. V and J are TRBV6-5 and TRBJ2-3; no definite D call. Germline-derived CDR1 and CDR2 are MNHEY and SVGAGI. The CDR3 contains 11 residues. V lost 7 bases to trimming and J lost 2 bases, with 4 bases between them. The CDR3 coding sequence is TGTGCCAGCACCAACACAGATACGCAGTATTTT. It encodes CASTNTDTQYF.

CDR3 sequence (DNA): TGTGCCAGCAGTTTTCGGTTCCACTACGAGCAGTACTTC. Its protein product is CASSFRFHYEQYF. The gene calls are TRBV27 and TRBJ2-7; D remains ambiguous. Per the germline V gene, CDR1 is MNHEY and CDR2 is SMNVEV (reference sequence). The CDR3 contains 13 residues. The germline V and J ends were trimmed by 3 bases and 3 bases, with 9 bases remaining between them.

The rearrangement uses TRBV9 and TRBJ2-5; 7 bases map to TRBD2. This CDR3 has 16 amino acids. Germline-derived CDR1 and CDR2 are SGDLS and YYNGEE. The junction had 9 bases not matched to a gene; V was cut back by 0 bases and J by 4 bases. The CDR3 loop is CASSVGGSSWVETQYF. CDR3 in DNA: TGTGCCAGCAGCGTAGGCGGGAGTAGTTGGGTAGAGACCCAGTACTTC.

J is TRBJ1-3 and V is TRBV11-1; possible D gene TRBD1, 6 bases. This CDR3 spans 18 amino acids. The germline gives CDR1 SGHAT, CDR2 FQDESV (reference sequence). V lost 5 bases to trimming and J lost 0 bases, with 20 bases between them. The DNA for the CDR3 is TGTGCCAGCAGCGCCGCGCATAGTGGGGGCCCCTCTGGAAACACCATATATTTT. This translates into CASSAAHSGGPSGNTIYF.

The CDR3 protein is CASSFSDYQETQYF. In DNA form, the CDR3 reads TGTGCCAGCAGTTTCTCCGACTACCAAGAGACCCAGTACTTC. This chain joins TRBV28 and TRBJ2-5; D ambiguous. The CDR3 loop spans 14 amino acids. In germline, CDR1 is MDHEN, CDR2 SYDVKM. Trimming removed 3 bases at V and 0 bases at J, with 8 bases between. Looking up the rest from reference TRBV28 and TRBJ2-5 gives the full variable domain: DVKVTQSSRYLVKRTGEKVFLECVQDMDHENMFWYRQDPGLGLRLIYFSYDVKMKEKGDIPEGYSVSREKKERFSLILESASTNQTSMYLCASSFSDYQETQYFGPGTRLLVL.

The chain recombines TRBV6-5 with TRBJ2-7; 9 bases are shared with TRBD1. Germline-derived CDR1 and CDR2 are MNHEY and SVGAGI. The CDR3 has 14 residues. V lost 6 bases to trimming and J lost 6 bases; unmatched junction nucleotides: 9. CDR3 nucleotides: TGTGCCAGCAGCCGTGGGACAGGGATCAGCGAGCAGTACTTC. Translated, it gives CASSRGTGISEQYF.